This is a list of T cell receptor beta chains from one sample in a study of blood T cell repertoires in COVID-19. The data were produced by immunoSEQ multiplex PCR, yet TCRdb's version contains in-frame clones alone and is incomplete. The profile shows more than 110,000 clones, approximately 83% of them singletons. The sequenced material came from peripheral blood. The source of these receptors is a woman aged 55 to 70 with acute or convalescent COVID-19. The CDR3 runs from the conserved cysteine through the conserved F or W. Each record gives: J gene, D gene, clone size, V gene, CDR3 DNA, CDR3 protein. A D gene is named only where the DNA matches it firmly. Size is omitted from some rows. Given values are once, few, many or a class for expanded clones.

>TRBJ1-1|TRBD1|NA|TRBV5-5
TGTGCCAGCCGGGACAGGGGACAGAACACTGAAGCTTTCTTT
CASRDRGQNTEAFF
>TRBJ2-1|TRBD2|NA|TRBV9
TGTGCCAGCAGCGTAGGAGGCGGGAGTATGTCCTACAATGAGCAGTTCTTC
CASSVGGGSMSYNEQFF
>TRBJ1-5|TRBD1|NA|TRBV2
TGTGCCAGCAGTGGCGACACAGGGGCCAGCAATCAGCCCCAGCATTTT
CASSGDTGASNQPQHF
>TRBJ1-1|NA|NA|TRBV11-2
TGTGCCAGCAGCTTGGGAGAAGCAAAGGACACTGAAGCTTTCTTT
CASSLGEAKDTEAFF
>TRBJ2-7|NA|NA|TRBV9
TGTGCCAGCAGCGTAGACGGACAGCGAACTTACGAGCAGTACTTC
CASSVDGQRTYEQYF
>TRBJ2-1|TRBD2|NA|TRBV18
TGTGCCAGCTCACCTCCGGGACTAGCGAGTAGAGGTGAGCAGTTCTTC
CASSPPGLASRGEQFF
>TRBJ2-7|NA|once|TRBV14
TGTGCCAGCAGCCGAGGTCGGGGGGCTTTCTACGAGCAGTACTTC
CASSRGRGAFYEQYF
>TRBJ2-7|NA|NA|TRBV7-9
TGTGCCAGCAGCTTAGGGCCGGGAATAACCTCTAACGAGCAGTACTTC
CASSLGPGITSNEQYF
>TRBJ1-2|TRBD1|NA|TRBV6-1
TGTGCCAGCAGTGAGACAGGGAGCTATGGCTACACCTTC
CASSETGSYGYTF
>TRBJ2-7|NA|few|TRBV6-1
TGTGCCAGCAGTGAAGCAGAGACAGTTGAGCAGTACTTC
CASSEAETVEQYF
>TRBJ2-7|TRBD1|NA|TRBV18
TGTGCCAGCTCACGAGGGGGCTCGTACGAGCAGTACTTC
CASSRGGSYEQYF
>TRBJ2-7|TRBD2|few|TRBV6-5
TGTGCCAGCAGTCTAGCGGGAGTTCTACACGAGCAGTACTTC
CASSLAGVLHEQYF